The clone carrying this T cell receptor (beta chain) was seen a few times. Authors of the study amplified TCR beta CDR3 regions from RNA transcripts. Initially, a first-round RT-PCR of the TCR CDR3 employed the HTBI primer set. MiXCR, applied by TCRdb to the multiplex PCR reads, yields one record per CDR3 protein. The sample records about 400,000 distinct CDR3 sequences, roughly an eighth being singletons. The data stem from a study of T cells in Graves' hyperthyroidism and ophthalmopathy. CDR1 and CDR2 (germline): SQVTM, ANQGSEA. The CDR3 length is 14 residues. Trimming took 7 bases from V and 3 from J; bases not matched to a gene: 10.

Material: blood. The sequence was collected from a man aged 45 to 65 with Graves' ophthalmopathy. J is TRBJ2-3 and V is TRBV29-1; TRBD1 aligns across 7 bases. The CDR3 sequence: CSALRGRLTDTQYF. CDR3 in DNA: TGCAGCGCTCTGAGGGGGCGGCTAACAGATACGCAGTATTTT.